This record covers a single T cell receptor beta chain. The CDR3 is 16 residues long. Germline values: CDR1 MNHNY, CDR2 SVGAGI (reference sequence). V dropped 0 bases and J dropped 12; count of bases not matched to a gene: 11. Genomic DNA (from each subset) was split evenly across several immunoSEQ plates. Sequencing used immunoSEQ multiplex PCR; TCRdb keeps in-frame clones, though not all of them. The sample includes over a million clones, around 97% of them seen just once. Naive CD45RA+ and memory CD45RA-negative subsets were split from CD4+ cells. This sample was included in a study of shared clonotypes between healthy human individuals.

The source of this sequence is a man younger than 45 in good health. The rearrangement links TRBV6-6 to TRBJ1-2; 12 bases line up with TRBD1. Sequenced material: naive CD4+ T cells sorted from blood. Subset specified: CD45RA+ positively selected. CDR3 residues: CASSYSIPPGQGAHTF. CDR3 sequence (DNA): TGTGCCAGCAGTTACTCGATACCTCCGGGACAGGGGGCCCACACCTTC.